Described below is a single TCR beta chain sequence and its context. Terminally differentiated effector memory CD45RA+ cells were left out of the naive CD8 fraction, which was CD45RO-negative and positively selected for CCR7. CDR3 size: 15 residues. CDR1 is SGHAT, CDR2 FQNNGV, per germline. V lost 3 bases to trimming and J lost 2 bases; unmatched junction nucleotides: 4. This sample is part of a study of shared clonotypes between healthy human individuals. Using immunoSEQ multiplex PCR, the repertoire was profiled, and TCRdb retains in-frame clones only, with some absent. This sample has about 2.2 million clones, with roughly 91% found just once.

The chain links TRBV11-2 to TRBJ2-7; 10 nucleotides align to TRBD2. This sequence originates from a man aged 18 to 35 in good health. Some clones in this sample may be carry-over from other donors' samples. The sequenced material came from naive CD8+ T cells from PBMCs. In nucleotides, the CDR3 is TGTGCCAGCAGCTTCCGGACTAGCGGTACCTACGAGCAGTACTTC. This gives the protein CASSFRTSGTYEQYF.